What follows are 32 T cell receptor beta chains derived from one specimen sequenced in a study of Ad26.COV2.S vaccination and SARS-CoV-2 variants. This table comes from immunoSEQ multiplex PCR, and its TCRdb copy is limited to in-frame clones, with some not included. The profile shows about 680,000 clones, about 90% of them singletons. As to treatment: about 20 received Ad26.COV2.S at low or high dose, single or two shots; 5 received placebo; per-sample allocation not given. Specimens were obtained on day 63 following the first vaccine or placebo injection. The input for sequencing was peripheral blood, taken in a trial of Ad26.COV2.S vaccine versus placebo. The origin of the receptors is a person aged 18-60 years who received the Ad26.COV2.S COVID-19 vaccine or a placebo.

The V and J genes are TRBV2 and TRBJ2-5, with D uncertain. Looked up from germline, CDR1 is SNHLY and CDR2 is FYNNEI. CDR3 length equals 13 residues. Trimming pared 2 bases from V and 5 bases from J, leaving 9 bases between. The CDR3: CASSESFLETQYF. CDR3 nucleotides: TGTGCCAGCAGTGAATCGTTCCTGGAGACCCAGTACTTC.

The chain uses TRBV3-1 (or the pseudogene TRBV3-2) and TRBJ2-3; D might be TRBD1 (6 bases). This CDR3 contains 17 residues. Trimming cost V 0 bases and J 2 bases, with 15 bases left between them. Germline CDR1 and CDR2: LGHDT and YNNKEL (reference sequence). The CDR3 DNA follows: TGTGCCAGCAGCCAAGATAAGGGACAACCCAACACAGATACGCAGTATTTT. Translating gives CASSQDKGQPNTDTQYF.

This chain uses TRBV7-2 with TRBJ2-2; 7 bases line up with TRBD2. The V segment lost 7 bases and the J segment 6 bases; nucleotides outside the gene matches: 14. This CDR3 is 16 amino acids long. The germline gives CDR1 SGHTA, CDR2 FQGNSA. CDR3 sequence: CASTQAGGSGAGELFF. CDR3 nucleotides: TGTGCCAGCACTCAGGCGGGCGGGAGCGGGGCCGGGGAGCTGTTTTTT.

The genes are TRBV7-2 and TRBJ1-2; possibly TRBD1 for D (5 bases). Trimming removed 5 bases from V and 5 bases from J, with 15 bases in between. The CDR3 has 14 amino acids. Germline lookup yields CDR1 SGHTA and CDR2 FQGNSA. The CDR3 sequence: CASSTLPKGYGYTF. CDR3 bases: TGTGCCAGCAGCACCCTCCCCAAGGGGTATGGCTACACCTTC.

V gene TRBV24-1 combines with J gene TRBJ2-2; 7 nucleotides match TRBD1. V dropped 7 bases and J dropped 6; count of bases not matched to a gene: 4. Germline assignment: CDR1 KGHDR and CDR2 SFDVKD. The CDR3 has 13 amino acids. The CDR3 DNA reads TGTGCCACCAGCGAACAGGGGTCCGGGGAGCTGTTTTTT. Translation: CATSEQGSGELFF.

This chain joins TRBV30 and TRBJ2-7; TRBD2 is a possible D gene (5 bases). CDR3 length: 12 residues. The V end lost 4 bases, the J end lost 0 bases, and 7 bases lay between the germline ends. Germline-derived CDR1 and CDR2 are GTSNPN and SVGIG (reference sequence). The CDR3 nucleotides read TGTGCCTGGACGAGGGACTCCTACGAGCAGTACTTC. Translated: CAWTRDSYEQYF. The full variable domain, completed using reference TRBV30 and TRBJ2-7, is SQTIHQWPATLVQPVGSPLSLECTVEGTSNPNLYWYRQAAGRGLQLLFYSVGIGQISSEVPQNLSASRPQDRQFILSSKKLLLSDSGFYLCAWTRDSYEQYFGPGTRLTVT.

This chain uses TRBV2 with TRBJ2-5; 9 bases are a match to TRBD2. The J segment lost 0 bases and the V segment lost 6 bases, leaving 5 bases of the junction unmatched. The CDR3 is 15 amino acids. Germline CDR1 and CDR2: SNHLY and FYNNEI. The CDR3 bases are TGTGCCAGCAGGGACTCTAGCGGGGACCAAGAGACCCAGTACTTC. Residues: CASRDSSGDQETQYF.

The V and J genes are TRBV2 and TRBJ2-1; perhaps TRBD2 as D (5 bases). V was clipped by 7 bases and J by 5 bases, with 12 bases between them. The germline V gene encodes CDR1 SNHLY and CDR2 FYNNEI. This CDR3 is built from 13 residues. In DNA, the CDR3 is TGTGCCAGCAACCAGCGGCCCAACAATGAGCAGTTCTTC. Its translation is CASNQRPNNEQFF.

The chain uses TRBV6-5 and TRBJ1-1, with D possibly matching TRBD1 (6 bases). V lost 2 bases and J lost 10, with 11 bases in between. The CDR3 extends over 12 amino acids. Germline-derived CDR1 and CDR2 are MNHEY and SVGAGI. CDR3 in DNA: TGTGCCAGCAGTTACCGCAGGGGACGAGCTTTCTTT. Translated: CASSYRRGRAFF.

The genes are TRBV5-6 and TRBJ2-7; no clear D gene. Germline CDR1 is SGHDT and CDR2 is YYEEEE. Between the trimmed V and J ends, which lost 6 bases and 2 bases, there was a span of 6 bases. The CDR3 spans 11 residues. The CDR3 here is CASTGPYEQYF. Here the CDR3 DNA reads TGTGCCAGCACCGGGCCCTACGAGCAGTACTTC.

This chain links TRBV18 with TRBJ2-2; perhaps TRBD2 as D (8 bases). In germline, CDR1 is KGHSH, CDR2 LQKENI. This CDR3 comprises 20 residues. V was trimmed by 6 bases and J by 1 base, leaving 27 bases between them. CDR3 nucleotides: TGTGCCAGCTCCGCGACGGGGACAGAACCGGGACTAGTGAACACCGGGGAGCTGTTTTTT. Residues: CASSATGTEPGLVNTGELFF.

The chain has TRBV10-3 and TRBJ2-2; unclear D gene. V shed 11 bases and J shed 2 bases, with 15 bases lying between them. The germline V gene encodes CDR1 ENHRY and CDR2 SYGVKD. The CDR3 runs to 14 residues. CDR3 sequence reads: CASPLRENTGELFF. For the CDR3, the DNA is TGTGCCTCCCCACTACGCGAAAACACCGGGGAGCTGTTTTTT.

The chain employs TRBV2 and TRBJ2-5, with D uncertain. Trimming removed 4 bases from V and 2 bases from J, with 5 bases in between. The CDR3 covers 12 residues. Germline CDR1 reads SNHLY; CDR2 reads FYNNEI. CDR3 DNA sequence: TGTGCCAGCAGTGTTTCACAAGAGACCCAGTACTTC. This translates into CASSVSQETQYF.

The chain carries TRBV2 and TRBJ2-7, with 9 bases fitting TRBD2. V shed 6 bases and J 0 bases; nucleotides not matched to a gene: 6. The germline CDR1 and CDR2 sequences are SNHLY and FYNNEI. The CDR3 runs to 15 residues. The CDR3 sequence is CASSPGLALSYEQYF. The CDR3 bases are TGTGCCAGCAGCCCCGGACTAGCGCTCTCCTACGAGCAGTACTTC.

The rearrangement joins TRBV6-5 to TRBJ1-5; TRBD1 matches 10 bases. CDR3 length: 14 residues. The V gene end was trimmed by 6 bases and the J gene end by 4 bases; junction bases not matched to a gene: 3. Germline CDR1 reads MNHEY; CDR2 reads SVGAGI. CDR3 loop: CASRRTGGNQPQHF. The CDR3 nucleotides read TGTGCCAGCAGACGGACAGGGGGAAATCAGCCCCAGCATTTT.

This clone was recorded only once. The V and J genes are TRBV19 and TRBJ1-3; D gene unclear. V lost 3 bases and J 4 bases, leaving 7 bases between the germline ends. This CDR3 region has 13 residues. Looked up from germline, CDR1 is LNHDA and CDR2 is SQIVND (reference sequence). CDR3 DNA sequence: TGTGCCAGTAGTATCCAACAGGGAAACACCATATATTTT. Amino acid sequence: CASSIQQGNTIYF.

The chain joins TRBV24-1 to TRBJ1-5; 7 nucleotides line up with TRBD1. Per the germline V gene, CDR1 is KGHDR and CDR2 is SFDVKD. Trimming removed 2 bases from V and 6 bases from J; junction bases left unmatched: 3. The length of the CDR3 is 14 residues. The CDR3 DNA reads TGTGCCACCAGTGATTCAGGGGGGAGTCAGCCCCAGCATTTT. Its translation: CATSDSGGSQPQHF.

V and J are TRBV3-1 (or the pseudogene TRBV3-2) and TRBJ2-2; D is possibly TRBD1 or TRBD2 (5 bases each). Germline CDR1 and CDR2: LGHDT and YNNKEL (reference sequence). The ends were cut back, 4 bases at V and 4 bases at J, with 10 bases in the middle. This CDR3 comprises 14 residues. The CDR3 coding sequence is TGTGCCAGCAGCCCCCGGGACCTCACCGGGGAGCTGTTTTTT. This gives the protein CASSPRDLTGELFF.

The V gene is TRBV2, the J gene TRBJ2-1; 7 nucleotides agree with TRBD2. Germline CDR1 is SNHLY and CDR2 is FYNNEI. The V segment lost 8 bases and the J segment 0 bases; nucleotides outside the gene matches: 4. CDR3 size: 14 residues. The CDR3 coding sequence is TGTGCCAGCCGGGGGGACGGCTCCTACAATGAGCAGTTCTTC. This sequence encodes CASRGDGSYNEQFF.

This chain uses TRBV2 with TRBJ1-6; tentative D call: TRBD1 (6 bases). Trimming shortened V by 2 bases and J by 7 bases, and 12 bases separated the two germline ends. Germline V gene data show CDR1 as SNHLY and CDR2 as FYNNEI. CDR3 size: 15 residues. CDR3: CASSERRGWNSPLHF. CDR3 nucleotide sequence: TGTGCCAGCAGTGAACGCAGGGGTTGGAATTCACCCCTCCACTTT.

This chain joins TRBV6-5 and TRBJ2-3; a weak D match, TRBD2 (6 bases). V was shortened by 6 bases and J by 4 bases, with 17 bases between the two germline ends. Germline V CDR1 and CDR2: MNHEY, SVGAGI. The CDR3 contains 15 residues. In nucleotides, the CDR3 is TGTGCCAGCAGGCGGACGGACTATGGCGCAGATACGCAGTATTTT. Amino acid sequence: CASRRTDYGADTQYF.

This clone was picked up one time. The chain has TRBV18 and TRBJ2-1; D may match TRBD1 or TRBD2 (5 bases each). The CDR3 has 15 residues. CDR1 KGHSH and CDR2 LQKENI come from the germline V gene. The V gene lost 2 bases and the J gene lost 1 base, with 9 bases spanning the gap. CDR3 protein: CASSPLWGSYNEQFF. CDR3 nucleotide sequence: TGTGCCAGCTCACCATTGTGGGGGTCCTACAATGAGCAGTTCTTC.

The CDR3: CASSLAQGGNADTQYF. CDR3 coding DNA: TGTGCCAGCAGCTTAGCACAGGGGGGAAACGCAGATACGCAGTATTTT. The genes are TRBV7-9 and TRBJ2-3; TRBD1 agrees at 8 bases. Trimming at V came to 0 bases and at J to 4 bases, leaving 6 bases not matched to a gene. CDR1 and CDR2 from the germline V gene are SEHNR and FQNEAQ (reference sequence). This CDR3 region has 16 residues.

The chain has TRBV4-3 and TRBJ2-5; D may be TRBD1 or TRBD2 (5 bases each). The germline V and J ends were trimmed by 4 bases and 4 bases, with 10 bases remaining between them. Germline assignment: CDR1 LGHNA and CDR2 YSLEER. This CDR3 region has 13 residues. The CDR3 protein is CASSLGPVETQYF. The CDR3 nucleotides read TGCGCCAGCAGCCTGGGACCCGTAGAGACCCAGTACTTC.

This clone has only one observation. The chain recombines TRBV6-5 with TRBJ2-6; D not certain. This CDR3 has 15 amino acids. The germline gives CDR1 MNHEY, CDR2 SVGAGI. V was clipped by 5 bases and J by 1 base, with 9 bases between them. DNA of the CDR3: TGTGCCAGCAGTAAGGCTGTATCTGGGGCCAACGTCCTGACTTTC. It is translated as CASSKAVSGANVLTF.

The chain uses TRBV27 and TRBJ1-1, with a possible D match to TRBD1 (5 bases). This CDR3 region has 13 residues. Germline V gene lookup returns CDR1 MNHEY and CDR2 SMNVEV (reference sequence). Trimming stripped 6 bases from V and 6 bases from J, with 14 bases between. The CDR3 sequence is CASRLQGGAEAFF. CDR3 bases: TGTGCCAGCAGGCTTCAGGGAGGGGCTGAAGCTTTCTTT.

This chain links TRBV5-1 with TRBJ2-1; 12 positions match TRBD2. Germline loops: CDR1 SGHRS, CDR2 YFSETQ. V shed 0 bases, J shed 9 bases, and the junction held 1 base outside the gene matches. The CDR3 has 14 residues. The CDR3, as DNA: TGCGCCAGCAGCTTGGCTAGCGGGAGGGGTGAGCAGTTCTTC. Residues: CASSLASGRGEQFF.

The rearrangement links TRBV7-6 to TRBJ1-6, with D unclear. Per the germline V gene, CDR1 is SGHVS and CDR2 is FNYEAQ. Trimming removed 5 bases at V and 7 bases at J, with 15 bases between. The CDR3 totals 15 residues. CDR3 nucleotides: TGTGCCAGCAGCCCGTCCCGGGAGAGGAATTCACCCCTCCACTTT. Translating gives CASSPSRERNSPLHF.

The chain recombines TRBV6-5 with TRBJ1-1; the D is unclear. The CDR3 is 14 residues long. Germline CDR1 MNHEY, CDR2 SVGAGI. V was clipped by 0 bases and J by 4 bases, with 9 bases between them. The CDR3 spells CASSYSWERTEAFF. The CDR3, as DNA: TGTGCCAGCAGTTACTCGTGGGAGCGCACTGAAGCTTTCTTT.

The rearrangement joins TRBV6-5 to TRBJ1-1; D is undetermined. Germline V lookup: CDR1 MNHEY, CDR2 SVGAGI. CDR3 size: 12 residues. With 4 bases removed from V and 4 bases from J, the gap between germline ends came to 7 bases. Here the CDR3 reads CASSFRGTEAFF. The CDR3 DNA follows: TGTGCCAGCAGTTTCCGGGGCACTGAAGCTTTCTTT.

The chain combines TRBV29-1 with TRBJ1-3; TRBD1 aligns across 7 bases. This CDR3 region has 16 residues. Trimming cost V 0 bases and J 0 bases; bases outside gene matches: 5. Per the germline V gene, CDR1 is SQVTM and CDR2 is ANQGSEA. The CDR3 sequence is CSVEDDRETSGNTIYF. CDR3 coding DNA: TGCAGCGTTGAAGACGACAGGGAGACCTCTGGAAACACCATATATTTT. Complete variable domain (other parts from reference TRBV29-1 and TRBJ1-3): SAVISQKPSRDICQRGTSLTIQCQVDSQVTMMFWYRQQPGQSLTLIATANQGSEATYESGFVIDKFPISRPNLTFSTLTVSNMSPEDSSIYLCSVEDDRETSGNTIYFGEGSWLTVV.

The chain recombines TRBV4-3 with TRBJ2-5; weak D call: TRBD2 (6 bases). Germline values: CDR1 LGHNA, CDR2 YSLEER. This CDR3 region has 15 residues. Trimming took 1 base from V and 4 from J, leaving 13 bases between them. This CDR3 is CASSQGLEATETQYF. The CDR3 nucleotides are TGCGCCAGCAGCCAAGGACTAGAGGCGACAGAGACCCAGTACTTC.